Listed below are T cell receptor beta chains from one sample, sequenced in a study of blood T cell repertoires in COVID-19. Only in-frame clones appear in the TCRdb table, and some are missing; sequencing was by immunoSEQ multiplex PCR. The sample holds about 490,000 clones, approximately 85% seen once. The sample taken for sequencing was peripheral blood. Receptor source: a human donor in a cohort sampled during active COVID-19. Each CDR3 is given with its conserved first and last residue. The D gene is left open where the match is weak. Expanded clones get a size class; other rows say once, few or many, or leave the size out.

TRBJ2-7 | 14 | . | TRBV7-8 | . | TGTGCCAGCAGCTTAGTTTCGGGGGCCTACGAGCAGTACTTC | CASSLVSGAYEQYF
TRBJ1-6 | 18 | . | TRBV24-1 | once | TGTGCCACCAGTGATTTACCAGATACTAGCTCCTATAATTCACCCCTCCACTTT | CATSDLPDTSSYNSPLHF
TRBJ2-2 | 14 | . | TRBV5-6 | few | TGTGCCAGCAGCTTGGACAGATACACCGGGGAGCTGTTTTTT | CASSLDRYTGELFF
TRBJ1-3 | 16 | . | TRBV6-5 | . | TGTGCCAGCAGTTACGGGGAGAGAGACGGAAGAAACACCATATATTTT | CASSYGERDGRNTIYF
TRBJ1-1 | 16 | . | TRBV18 | . | TGTGCCAGCTCACCAGATCAGGCAAACTTGAACACTGAAGCTTTCTTT | CASSPDQANLNTEAFF
TRBJ2-3 | 15 | TRBD2 | TRBV2 | . | TGTGCCAGCAGTCGAGGACTAGCGATCACAGATACGCAGTATTTT | CASSRGLAITDTQYF
TRBJ2-3 | 16 | TRBD2 | TRBV5-1 | . | TGCGCCAGCAGCCTGCCGGATAGCGGGAATTCAGATACGCAGTATTTT | CASSLPDSGNSDTQYF
TRBJ2-5 | 13 | . | TRBV25-1 | . | TGTGCCAGCAGTCCCCTTAGTTCGGAGACCCAGTACTTC | CASSPLSSETQYF
TRBJ1-1 | 14 | . | TRBV11-2 | few | TGTGCCAGCAGCTTTTACAGTCTGCTAACTGAAGCTTTCTTT | CASSFYSLLTEAFF
TRBJ1-6 | 19 | TRBD1 | TRBV7-8 | . | TGTGCCAGCAGCTTAATCCTAGCACCGGGACAGATTGATAATTCACCCCTCCACTTT | CASSLILAPGQIDNSPLHF
TRBJ1-5 | 16 | . | TRBV30 | few | TGTGCCTTTAATTACGCGGGGTTAGGGAGCAATCAGCCCCAGCATTTT | CAFNYAGLGSNQPQHF
TRBJ2-1 | 18 | TRBD2 | TRBV28 | . | TGTGCCAGCAGTCAGTTTGCCCTTAGCGGGAGCTCCTACAATGAGCAGTTCTTC | CASSQFALSGSSYNEQFF
TRBJ2-1 | 14 | . | TRBV7-7 | . | TGTGCTAGCAGCCTAGGACAGCCCTACAATGAGCAGTTCTTC | CASSLGQPYNEQFF
TRBJ2-7 | 13 | . | TRBV27 | . | TGTGCCAGCAGTTTAGTCAGGGGAAGAGAGCAGTACTTC | CASSLVRGREQYF
TRBJ1-1 | 14 | . | TRBV6-5 | few | TGTGCCAGCAGTCTCGTTACAGGAGGGGAGGCAGCTTTCTTT | CASSLVTGGEAAFF
TRBJ2-5 | 13 | . | TRBV5-6 | . | TGTGCCAGCAGCGCCCAGGGGAGAGAGACCCAGTACTTC | CASSAQGRETQYF
TRBJ2-7 | 16 | . | TRBV7-9 | once | TGTGCCAGCAGCGGCCTGACGGACCGGGGCTCCTACGAGCAGTACTTC | CASSGLTDRGSYEQYF
TRBJ1-1 | 13 | . | TRBV6-5 | . | TGTGCCAGCAGTTACAGCGGGGCAACTGAAGCTTTCTTT | CASSYSGATEAFF
TRBJ2-5 | 14 | . | TRBV29-1 | . | TGCAGCGCCCGGTTTCGGAGGAGGGCAGAGACCCAGTACTTC | CSARFRRRAETQYF
TRBJ1-1 | 15 | TRBD1 | TRBV9 | . | TGTGCCAGCAGCGTAGCGGACAGGGAAAGCACTGAAGCTTTCTTT | CASSVADRESTEAFF